This T cell receptor (beta chain) appears in the sequencing data of a study of blood T cells in healthy people across ages. V trimming: 10 bases; J trimming: 2 bases; junction bases outside the gene matches: 4. Germline lookup yields CDR1 LGHDT and CDR2 YNNKEL (reference sequence). CDR3 length equals 13 residues. Through a sample-barcoded 5' primer and a J-beta primer mix, a second PCR was run for roughly 6 to 11 cycles. A tag from a template-switch adaptor with 12 random nucleotides marked each cDNA molecule. TCRdb re-derived calls from the 5' RACE reads in MiXCR, one entry per CDR3 protein. The sample carries about 800,000 distinct CDR3 sequences, approximately 25% recorded once. Notes on this clonotype: Its cognate antigen is unknown.

Study-wide results and limits: Because sorting was not performed, PBMCs prevented conclusive naive versus antigen-experienced comparison.

The sample was also reused in another study, on T cells of mothers and their children. That report adds: The analysis detected no persistent microchimeric T cell clones.

This chain joins TRBV3-1 and TRBJ2-5; 10 bases line up with TRBD1. Input material: blood. This TCR was recovered from a boy aged 5-17 years in good health. CDR3 DNA: TGTGCCACCCAGGACAGGGGGCAAGAGACCCAGTACTTC. Its translation is CATQDRGQETQYF.